This T cell receptor beta chain came from a study of shared clonotypes between healthy human individuals. The V gene lost 6 bases and the J gene lost 7 bases, with 13 bases spanning the gap. The CDR3 covers 13 residues. Germline CDR1 MDHEN, CDR2 SYDVKM. Every subset's genomic DNA went evenly onto several immunoSEQ plates. Sequencing used immunoSEQ multiplex PCR; TCRdb keeps in-frame clones, though not all of them. Counted here are approximately 1,000,000 clones, around three quarters occurring once; the ten biggest clones make up 0.89%. This clone has a count of ten or more. Its antigen remains unidentified. Subsets obtained from CD4+ cells comprised CD45RA+ naive and CD45RA-negative memory cells. General study points: Of the naive CD4 clonotypes, 4% to 5% were shared across a handful of donors.

V and J are TRBV28 and TRBJ1-5; D perhaps matches TRBD1 (5 bases). Sequenced input: memory CD4+ T cells from PBMCs. As to subset: CD45RA-negative fraction. This TCR derives from a man aged 18 to 29 in good health. Some clones in this sample may be carry-over from other donors' samples. DNA of the CDR3: TGTGCCAGCAGGAGGACCCCAGGGCAGCCCCAGCATTTT. Its protein is CASRRTPGQPQHF.